These 30 T cell receptor beta chains share one sample of origin, sequenced in a study of cytomegalovirus exposure and HLA in healthy donors. PCR was performed using 60 Vbeta and 13 Jbeta primers. The table came from immunoSEQ multiplex PCR; TCRdb's copy has only in-frame clones and leaves some out. The sample holds 130,000 or so clones, approximately 79% seen once. Source material: PBMCs. Source of these receptors: a man aged 18 to 35 in good health and CMV-seropositive.

In its sample, this clone was seen once. This chain uses TRBV11-3 with TRBJ2-2, with TRBD2 identical over 8 bases. Germline CDR1 SGHNT, CDR2 YENEEA. The CDR3 has 15 amino acids. With V trimmed by 5 bases and J by 4 bases, 6 bases remained unmatched. The CDR3 here is CASSRGGVSTGELFF. The CDR3 nucleotides read TGTGCCAGCAGCCGGGGGGGCGTAAGCACCGGGGAGCTGTTTTTT.

This chain connects TRBV11-3 to TRBJ2-2; D call uncertain. This CDR3 comprises 11 residues. Germline values: CDR1 SGHNT, CDR2 YENEEA. V was shortened by 4 bases and J by 8 bases, with 5 bases between the two germline ends. This CDR3 is CASSSRGELFF. As DNA, the CDR3 is TGTGCCAGCAGCTCCCGGGGGGAGCTGTTTTTT.

V usage is TRBV6-5 and J usage is TRBJ1-5, with D unresolved. Germline-derived CDR1 and CDR2 are MNHEY and SVGAGI. CDR3 length: 14 residues. V lost 5 bases and J lost 5, with 13 bases in between. CDR3: CASSLVGRDQPQHF. The CDR3, as DNA: TGTGCCAGCAGTCTTGTGGGGAGGGATCAGCCCCAGCATTTT.

This clone was counted once. This chain links TRBV19 with TRBJ2-6; D unresolved. Trimming took off 3 bases at V and 11 bases at J, with 11 bases between the two ends. In germline, CDR1 is LNHDA, CDR2 SQIVND (reference sequence). This CDR3 is built from 13 residues. The CDR3 nucleotides are TGTGCCAGTAGTATGCGTCAGGTCTACGTCCTGACTTTC. It codes for CASSMRQVYVLTF.

This clone has just a few counts. The chain has TRBV10-3 and TRBJ2-7; D remains ambiguous. The CDR3 is made up of 13 amino acids. V was pared by 6 bases and J by 0 bases, with 9 bases between. The germline V gene encodes CDR1 ENHRY and CDR2 SYGVKD. CDR3 sequence: CAIRAPSSYEQYF. The CDR3 DNA follows: TGTGCCATCAGGGCGCCTAGCTCCTACGAGCAGTACTTC.

The chain employs TRBV6-5 and TRBJ2-3, with D tentatively TRBD1 (7 bases). The CDR3 sequence is 15 residues long. V was shortened by 4 bases and J by 2 bases, with 13 bases between the two germline ends. CDR1 and CDR2 from the germline V gene are MNHEY and SVGAGI. The CDR3 DNA sequence: TGTGCCAGCAGTTCCCCCAGGGGGGTCACAGATACGCAGTATTTT. Translated, it gives CASSSPRGVTDTQYF.

This clone was recorded a few times. The chain has TRBV4-3 and TRBJ1-6; TRBD1 matches at 7 bases. J gave up 9 bases and V 5 bases, and 4 bases lay outside the gene matches. The germline V gene has CDR1 LGHNA and CDR2 YSLEER. The CDR3 totals 13 residues. The CDR3, as DNA: TGCGCCAGCAGCGCTACAGGGGCTTCACCCCTCCACTTT. Protein: CASSATGASPLHF.

The chain combines TRBV7-2 with TRBJ2-1, with 13 bases aligning to TRBD2. The V gene's germline CDR1 is SGHTA and CDR2 FQGNSA. This CDR3 spans 16 amino acids. V dropped 5 bases and J dropped 9; count of bases not matched to a gene: 10. The CDR3 spells CASSHHRTSGSREQFF. The CDR3 DNA reads TGTGCCAGCAGCCACCACCGGACTAGCGGGAGTCGTGAGCAGTTCTTC.

The gene calls are TRBV7-2 and TRBJ2-1; 11 bases agree with TRBD2. The CDR3 contains 15 residues. With V trimmed by 1 base and J by 7 bases, 3 bases remained unmatched. Looked up from germline, CDR1 is SGHTA and CDR2 is FQGNSA. The CDR3 DNA is TGTGCCAGCAGCTTAGGACTAGCGGGGCTGAATGAGCAGTTCTTC. Amino acids: CASSLGLAGLNEQFF.

The V and J genes are TRBV7-6 and TRBJ1-2; 7 nucleotides align to TRBD1. Germline CDR1 and CDR2: SGHVS and FNYEAQ. This CDR3 is built from 14 residues. V shed 4 bases, J shed 2 bases, and the junction held 4 bases outside the gene matches. CDR3 DNA sequence: TGTGCCAGCAGCTCGGGACAGAAAAACTATGGCTACACCTTC. This translates into CASSSGQKNYGYTF.

The chain carries TRBV5-1 and TRBJ1-5; 8 bases align to TRBD1. The CDR3 loop spans 14 amino acids. Germline lookup yields CDR1 SGHRS and CDR2 YFSETQ. The V segment lost 4 bases and the J segment 6 bases; nucleotides outside the gene matches: 6. CDR3 residues: CASSPDRGSQPQHF. DNA of the CDR3: TGCGCCAGCAGCCCCGACAGGGGTAGTCAGCCCCAGCATTTT. Using reference TRBV5-1 and TRBJ1-5 for the parts outside the CDR3, the full variable domain is KAGVTQTPRYLIKTRGQQVTLSCSPISGHRSVSWYQQTPGQGLQFLFEYFSETQRNKGNFPGRFSGRQFSNSRSEMNVSTLELGDSALYLCASSPDRGSQPQHFGDGTRLSIL.

V and J are TRBV28 and TRBJ2-1, with 9 bases identical to TRBD2. Trimming cost V 3 bases and J 6 bases; bases outside gene matches: 3. The CDR3 is 14 amino acids. Germline loops: CDR1 MDHEN, CDR2 SYDVKM. CDR3 coding DNA: TGTGCCAGCAGTTTCGCGGGAGGGCGCAATGAGCAGTTCTTC. Amino acids: CASSFAGGRNEQFF.

This clone was detected only a few times. The chain employs TRBV28 and TRBJ2-5; tentative D call: TRBD1 (6 bases). Germline values: CDR1 MDHEN, CDR2 SYDVKM. The CDR3 has 13 residues. CDR3 DNA sequence: TGTGCTTTGGGGCAGGGGTTAGGGGAGACCCAGTACTTC. Its translation is CALGQGLGETQYF.

The chain links TRBV7-9 to TRBJ2-7, with D possibly matching TRBD1 (6 bases). The CDR3 covers 12 residues. Between the trimmed V and J ends, which lost 2 bases and 6 bases, there was a span of 8 bases. Per germline, CDR1 SEHNR and CDR2 FQNEAQ (reference sequence). The CDR3 is CASSLTGSEQYF. CDR3 nucleotide sequence: TGTGCCAGCAGCTTAACAGGGTCCGAGCAGTACTTC.

J is TRBJ1-6 and V is TRBV25-1; no definite D call. Per the germline V gene, CDR1 is MGHDK and CDR2 is SYGVNS. V lost 1 base and J 6 bases, leaving 10 bases between the germline ends. This CDR3 has 15 amino acids. In DNA form, the CDR3 reads TGTGCCAGCAGTGAATCGGCGGGTTTTAATTCACCCCTCCACTTT. Translated, it gives CASSESAGFNSPLHF.

The chain carries TRBV19 and TRBJ2-2, with a tentative D call TRBD2 (5 bases). The V end was cut by 9 bases, the J end by 6 bases, with 8 bases between. The CDR3 contains 11 residues. The V gene's germline CDR1 is LNHDA and CDR2 SQIVND (reference sequence). The DNA of the CDR3 is TGTGCCAGCACTAGGTCCGGGGAGCTGTTTTTT. It codes for CASTRSGELFF.

V gene TRBV5-5 combines with J gene TRBJ2-2; perhaps TRBD1 as D (6 bases). V dropped 4 bases and J dropped 3 bases, with 16 bases sitting between them. The CDR3 sequence is 16 residues long. The germline V gene encodes CDR1 SGHKS and CDR2 YYEKEE (reference sequence). The DNA of the CDR3 is TGTGCCAGCAGCCATCACGACACAGGGCACACCGGGGAGCTGTTTTTT. This encodes CASSHHDTGHTGELFF.

V and J are TRBV6-5 and TRBJ1-3; D unresolved. The CDR3 covers 15 residues. Germline V gene sequence: CDR1 MNHEY, CDR2 SVGAGI. V was shortened by 5 bases and J by 0 bases, with 11 bases between the two germline ends. The CDR3 here is CASSPNLLSGNTIYF. The CDR3 DNA reads TGTGCCAGCAGTCCGAATCTACTCTCTGGAAACACCATATATTTT.

This chain uses TRBV9 with TRBJ2-2; a weak D match, TRBD2 (6 bases). CDR3 size: 16 residues. Germline CDR1 SGDLS, CDR2 YYNGEE. Trimming left V 0 bases short and J 0 bases short, with 9 bases between. CDR3 region: CASSVVTGANTGELFF. The CDR3 nucleotides are TGTGCCAGCAGCGTAGTTACGGGAGCGAACACCGGGGAGCTGTTTTTT.

The rearrangement links TRBV9 to TRBJ2-3; 9 bases map to TRBD2. The V segment lost 0 bases and the J segment 5 bases; nucleotides outside the gene matches: 7. Germline V gene lookup returns CDR1 SGDLS and CDR2 YYNGEE. The CDR3 length is 16 residues. CDR3 nucleotides: TGTGCCAGCAGCGTAGCTTTCGCGGGAGGGCAAGATACGCAGTATTTT. Protein: CASSVAFAGGQDTQYF. The whole variable domain, remainder taken from reference TRBV9 and TRBJ2-3, is DSGVTQTPKHLITATGQRVTLRCSPRSGDLSVYWYQQSLDQGLQFLIQYYNGEERAKGNILERFSAQQFPDLHSELNLSSLELGDSALYFCASSVAFAGGQDTQYFGPGTRLTVL.

In its sample, this clone was seen a few times. The V gene is TRBV28, the J gene TRBJ2-6; D unresolved. Germline CDR1 reads MDHEN; CDR2 reads SYDVKM. V was trimmed by 9 bases and J by 0 bases, leaving 9 bases between them. This CDR3 is built from 14 residues. In nucleotides, the CDR3 is TGTGCCAGTGGCCGGGTCTCTGGGGCCAACGTCCTGACTTTC. This gives the protein CASGRVSGANVLTF.

The gene calls are TRBV9 and TRBJ1-2, with 9 bases that match TRBD1. The CDR3 contains 14 residues. Germline values: CDR1 SGDLS, CDR2 YYNGEE. The J segment lost 9 bases and the V segment lost 4 bases, leaving 10 bases of the junction unmatched. The CDR3 sequence is CASSPGQGIGRYTF. CDR3 in DNA: TGTGCCAGCAGCCCGGGACAGGGTATCGGACGCTACACCTTC. The whole variable domain, filled in from reference TRBV9 and TRBJ1-2, reads DSGVTQTPKHLITATGQRVTLRCSPRSGDLSVYWYQQSLDQGLQFLIQYYNGEERAKGNILERFSAQQFPDLHSELNLSSLELGDSALYFCASSPGQGIGRYTFGSGTRLTVV.

The CDR3, as DNA: TGTGCCAGCAGTGAAGGGAAGGGGAAAAGAACTTTCTTT. Protein sequence: CASSEGKGKRTFF. The J gene is TRBJ1-1, the V gene TRBV6-1; a possible D gene is TRBD1 (5 bases). The germline V gene encodes CDR1 MNHNS and CDR2 SASEGT. The CDR3 runs 13 residues. V was cut by 1 base and J by 12 bases, with 15 bases left in between.

The rearrangement joins TRBV9 to TRBJ2-5, with TRBD2 identical over 13 bases. The CDR3 length is 17 residues. Germline CDR1 and CDR2: SGDLS and YYNGEE. Losses at the gene ends were 4 bases for V and 5 bases for J; bases not matched to a gene: 11. The DNA for the CDR3 is TGTGCCAGCAGCCCCCCCCGAGGACTAGCGGGGGTCGAGACCCAGTACTTC. Protein product: CASSPPRGLAGVETQYF.

The chain uses TRBV28 and TRBJ1-2; TRBD1 aligns across 8 bases. CDR3 size: 14 residues. With 5 bases clipped from V and 4 bases from J, the junction kept 6 bases outside the gene matches. Germline CDR1 MDHEN, CDR2 SYDVKM. CDR3 DNA sequence: TGTGCCAGCAGTATCAGGACAGGGCCCTATGGCTACACCTTC. It yields the protein CASSIRTGPYGYTF.

This clone showed up just a few times. The chain combines TRBV6-5 with TRBJ2-7; no firm D call. V was shortened by 0 bases and J by 4 bases, with 10 bases between the two germline ends. The CDR3 is 14 amino acids. CDR1 and CDR2 (germline): MNHEY, SVGAGI. CDR3 bases: TGTGCCAGCAGTTACTCGACTCTTACTTACGAGCAGTACTTC. Protein sequence: CASSYSTLTYEQYF.

This clone has only a few counts. CDR3 residues: CASSLRQGGSYEQYF. The CDR3 region has the DNA TGTGCCAGCAGCTTGCGACAGGGGGGGTCCTACGAGCAGTACTTC. The chain employs TRBV5-5 and TRBJ2-7, with TRBD1 matching over 9 bases. The CDR3 runs to 15 residues. The J segment lost 1 base and the V segment lost 1 base, leaving 3 bases of the junction unmatched. The V gene's germline CDR1 is SGHKS and CDR2 YYEKEE (reference sequence).

V usage is TRBV6-5 and J usage is TRBJ2-1; possible D gene TRBD1, 7 bases. V lost 7 bases to trimming and J lost 7 bases, with 11 bases between them. Germline CDR1 MNHEY, CDR2 SVGAGI. The CDR3 has 12 amino acids. CDR3 sequence reads: CASTGGLNEQFF. As DNA, the CDR3 is TGTGCCAGCACAGGGGGGCTTAATGAGCAGTTCTTC.

The chain couples TRBV6-6 to TRBJ2-7; D may be TRBD2 (6 bases). Trimming pared 10 bases from V and 2 bases from J, leaving 15 bases between. The CDR3 is 13 amino acids. Germline V lookup: CDR1 MNHNY, CDR2 SVGAGI (reference sequence). CDR3 nucleotide sequence: TGTGCCATCTGCAGAGGACTACCCTACGAGCAGTACTTC. This translates into CAICRGLPYEQYF.

The chain combines TRBV4-2 with TRBJ2-5; 10 bases line up with TRBD2. This CDR3 is built from 16 residues. With V trimmed by 1 base and J by 1 base, 3 bases remained unmatched. Germline V CDR1 and CDR2: LGHNA, YNFKEQ. The CDR3 DNA sequence: TGTGCCAGCAGCCAAGTTCTAGCGGGGGCCCAAGAGACCCAGTACTTC. Encoded protein: CASSQVLAGAQETQYF.